The 4 T cell receptor beta chains listed next were all sequenced from one sample in a study of OX40 agonist ivuxolimab in advanced cancers. Only in-frame clones appear in the TCRdb table, and some are missing; sequencing was by immunoSEQ multiplex PCR. The data contain roughly 70,000 clones, roughly 89% of them singletons. Sequenced here: CD4+ or CD8+ T cells sorted from blood, sampled in a trial of the OX40 agonist ivuxolimab. These receptors all stem from an adult with an advanced solid tumor such as melanoma, head and neck, liver or kidney cancer.

The J gene is TRBJ2-2, the V gene TRBV25-1, with D unresolved. V was clipped by 1 base and J by 2 bases, with 8 bases between them. The CDR3 is made up of 15 amino acids. Germline V CDR1 and CDR2: MGHDK, SYGVNS. CDR3 nucleotide sequence: TGTGCCAGCAGTGAATTGGCCGATAACACCGGGGAGCTGTTTTTT. It is translated as CASSELADNTGELFF.

The genes are TRBV19 and TRBJ2-5; 7 nucleotides agree with TRBD1. CDR1 and CDR2 (germline): LNHDA, SQIVND (reference sequence). Germline trimming cut 10 bases from V and 5 bases from J; bases unmatched to any gene: 7. The CDR3 consists of 12 residues. CDR3 loop: CATRQGRETQYF. The CDR3 DNA reads as TGTGCCACTAGACAGGGTCGGGAGACCCAGTACTTC.

The chain couples TRBV7-9 to TRBJ1-2; TRBD1 is a possible D gene (5 bases). The V end lost 4 bases, the J end lost 0 bases, and 6 bases lay between the germline ends. This CDR3 is built from 13 residues. Germline values: CDR1 SEHNR, CDR2 FQNEAQ (reference sequence). CDR3 nucleotides: TGTGCCAGCAGCTGGGGGGCTAACTATGGCTACACCTTC. Protein product: CASSWGANYGYTF.

The V gene is TRBV21-1, the J gene TRBJ2-7; the table assigns TRBD1, which was not confirmed against the DNA. TRBV21-1 is tagged as a pseudogene. This CDR3 contains 15 residues. CDR3: CASVHREQGYHEQYF. CDR3 in DNA: TGTGCCAGCGTCCACAGGGAACAGGGGTACCACGAGCAGTACTTC.